Shown below are 12 T cell receptor beta chains from a single sample sequenced in a study of CD8+CD57+ T cells in acquired aplastic anemia. The patients chosen for sequencing had shown expansion of CD8+CD57+ cells (detected by flow cytometry). TCR beta VDJ combinations and CDR3 sequences were profiled from genomic DNA. TCRdb passed the reads through MiXCR, listing each CDR3 protein once. The sample has 150,000 to 200,000 distinct CDR3 sequences, 40% to 60% seen once. Sequences were obtained from sorted CD4+, CD8+, or CD8+CD57+ T cells (not recorded which) from PBMCs. All receptors come from a human donor with aplastic anemia.

This clonotype was counted at least ten times. V gene TRBV9 combines with J gene TRBJ2-3; 7 nucleotides agree with TRBD2. Germline lookup yields CDR1 SGDLS and CDR2 YYNGEE. The junction had 12 bases not matched to a gene; V was cut back by 0 bases and J by 5 bases. This CDR3 has 17 residues. The DNA for the CDR3 is TGTGCCAGCAGCGTAGGGGGAGGGAGGGCATTTAAAGATACGCAGTATTTT. Translated, it gives CASSVGGGRAFKDTQYF.

The chain couples TRBV29-1 to TRBJ1-1; 9 bases are a match to TRBD1. V lost 7 bases to trimming and J lost 0 bases; unmatched junction nucleotides: 6. Germline V CDR1 and CDR2: SQVTM, ANQGSEA. This CDR3 has 14 amino acids. The CDR3 region is CSATRDRVNTEAFF. The CDR3 DNA follows: TGCAGCGCAACCCGGGACAGGGTGAACACTGAAGCTTTCTTT.

The sample holds a few counts of this clonotype. The rearrangement joins TRBV27 to TRBJ1-2; TRBD1 might be the D (5 bases). V was pared by 5 bases and J by 8 bases, with 15 bases between. Germline CDR1 is MNHEY and CDR2 is SMNVEV (reference sequence). The CDR3 is 13 amino acids. DNA for the CDR3: TGTGCCAGCAGTGGTGCAGGGAGGGGAGGCTACACCTTC. Translated, it gives CASSGAGRGGYTF.

The rearrangement joins TRBV15 to TRBJ2-7; perhaps TRBD1 as D (6 bases). The V end was cut by 3 bases, the J end by 3 bases, with 9 bases between. The length of the CDR3 is 13 residues. The V gene's germline CDR1 is LNHNV and CDR2 YYDKDF (reference sequence). The CDR3 DNA follows: TGTGCCACCAGCAGGGGGGCCCGCTACGAGCAGTACTTC. Its translation is CATSRGARYEQYF.

This clonotype was detected once. The chain carries TRBV15 and TRBJ1-1; D is possibly TRBD1 (6 bases). V was shortened by 5 bases and J by 1 base, with 11 bases between the two germline ends. The CDR3 covers 14 residues. The germline CDR1 and CDR2 sequences are LNHNV and YYDKDF (reference sequence). Here the CDR3 reads CATSADSTNTEAFF. Here the CDR3 DNA reads TGTGCCACCAGCGCGGACAGTACGAACACTGAAGCTTTCTTT.

This clonotype was seen once. A clone one base away is much larger, so this may be a read error. V and J are TRBV6-1 and TRBJ1-6; 9 nucleotides line up with TRBD1. The CDR3 is made up of 17 amino acids. Germline V CDR1 and CDR2: MNHNS, SASEGT. CDR3: CASSTGQGYTVTSPLRF. The CDR3 bases are TGTGCCAGCAGTACGGGACAGGGTTACACCGTAACATCACCCCTCCGCTTT.

This clonotype was counted a few times. V is TRBV19 and J is TRBJ2-7; D is uncertain. Trimming took 3 bases from V and 7 from J, leaving 10 bases between them. This CDR3 contains 12 residues. Germline V gene sequence: CDR1 LNHDA, CDR2 SQIVND (reference sequence). The CDR3, as DNA: TGTGCCAGTAGTATCTCAGGAGCAGAGCAGTACTTC. It is translated as CASSISGAEQYF.

This clonotype was picked up many times. This chain connects TRBV11-2 to TRBJ2-7; no clear D. CDR3 length: 15 residues. Germline CDR1 SGHAT, CDR2 FQNNGV. V was pared by 3 bases and J by 3 bases, with 15 bases between. The CDR3 reads CASSFTSVLGYEQYF. The CDR3 bases are TGTGCCAGCAGCTTCACCTCGGTTTTGGGCTACGAGCAGTACTTC. Variable domain in full (rest from reference TRBV11-2 and TRBJ2-7): EAGVAQSPRYKIIEKRQSVAFWCNPISGHATLYWYQQILGQGPKLLIQFQNNGVVDDSQLPKDRFSAERLKGVDSTLKIQPAKLEDSAVYLCASSFTSVLGYEQYFGPGTRLTVT.

The chain uses TRBV30 and TRBJ1-1, with D possibly TRBD1 on 5 matching bases. V lost 2 bases, J lost 4 bases, and 14 bases lay in between. The CDR3 contains 14 residues. Per germline, CDR1 GTSNPN and CDR2 SVGIG (reference sequence). CDR3: CAWSLGGGSTEAFF. The CDR3 DNA is TGTGCCTGGAGTCTTGGGGGGGGAAGCACTGAAGCTTTCTTT.

This clonotype appeared a few times. This rearrangement joins TRBV30 to TRBJ1-5; possible D gene TRBD1, 5 bases. Trimming removed 0 bases from V and 7 bases from J, with 16 bases in between. This CDR3 has 15 residues. Per germline, CDR1 GTSNPN and CDR2 SVGIG (reference sequence). The CDR3 protein is CAWSVRGEPGQPQHF. CDR3 bases: TGTGCCTGGAGTGTACGGGGGGAACCGGGACAGCCCCAGCATTTT.

The rearrangement uses TRBV19 and TRBJ2-7; D gene uncertain. The CDR3 is 17 residues long. The V gene lost 5 bases and the J gene lost 3 bases, with 23 bases spanning the gap. CDR1 and CDR2 (germline): LNHDA, SQIVND (reference sequence). CDR3 region: CASSVTGSTRRHYEQYF. The CDR3 DNA reads as TGTGCCAGTAGTGTGACCGGGTCCACCCGAAGACACTACGAGCAGTACTTC.

The chain links TRBV5-6 to TRBJ1-2; tentative D call: TRBD1 (5 bases). This CDR3 comprises 17 residues. V was pared by 0 bases and J by 3 bases, with 18 bases between. Germline CDR1 SGHDT, CDR2 YYEEEE. CDR3 sequence (DNA): TGTGCCAGCAGCTTGGATGTCGTTCAGGGAAGAGACTATGGCTACACCTTC. This sequence encodes CASSLDVVQGRDYGYTF.